Sequencing of this TCR beta chain was carried out in a study of blood T cell repertoires in COVID-19. Background on the study: Samples representing acute and convalescent COVID-19 were sourced from the United States, Italy and Spain. The analysed material was cDNA or gDNA that came from T cells, B-cell-depleted T cells, or PBMCs.

The age range of participants was 18 to 89 years, with residence in approximately 25 US areas. Trimming left V 2 bases short and J 7 bases short, with 15 bases between. Germline V gene data show CDR1 as MNHNS and CDR2 as SASEGT. The CDR3 extends over 16 amino acids. Original analysis: Reference gene primer amplification in the assay estimated nucleated cell counts. Sequencing used immunoSEQ multiplex PCR; TCRdb keeps in-frame clones, though not all of them. Clone size and the V and J calls come from that table; the DNA yielded D and trimming. The sample has approximately 480,000 clones, about 85% seen once; the top ten hold about 0.7%.

Source material: PBMCs or T cells enriched from blood (not recorded which). This TCR was recovered from a woman younger than 30 who had recovered from COVID-19. The chain carries TRBV6-1 and TRBJ1-6; D gene unclear. The CDR3 loop reads CASSEPGRGGNSPLHF. The DNA for the CDR3 is TGTGCCAGCAGTGAACCCGGGCGGGGAGGGAATTCACCCCTCCACTTT.